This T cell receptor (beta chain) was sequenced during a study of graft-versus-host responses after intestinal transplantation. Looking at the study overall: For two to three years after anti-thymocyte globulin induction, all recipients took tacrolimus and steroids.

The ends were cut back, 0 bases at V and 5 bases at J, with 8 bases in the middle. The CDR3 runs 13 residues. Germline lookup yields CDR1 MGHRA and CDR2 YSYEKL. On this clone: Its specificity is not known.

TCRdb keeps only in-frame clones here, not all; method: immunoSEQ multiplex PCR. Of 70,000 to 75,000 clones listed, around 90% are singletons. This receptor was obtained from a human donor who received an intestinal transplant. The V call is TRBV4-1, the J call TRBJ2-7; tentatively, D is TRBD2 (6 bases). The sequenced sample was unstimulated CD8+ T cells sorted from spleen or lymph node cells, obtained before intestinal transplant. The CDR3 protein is CASSQDWGDEQYF. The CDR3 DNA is TGCGCCAGCAGCCAAGATTGGGGGGACGAGCAGTACTTC.